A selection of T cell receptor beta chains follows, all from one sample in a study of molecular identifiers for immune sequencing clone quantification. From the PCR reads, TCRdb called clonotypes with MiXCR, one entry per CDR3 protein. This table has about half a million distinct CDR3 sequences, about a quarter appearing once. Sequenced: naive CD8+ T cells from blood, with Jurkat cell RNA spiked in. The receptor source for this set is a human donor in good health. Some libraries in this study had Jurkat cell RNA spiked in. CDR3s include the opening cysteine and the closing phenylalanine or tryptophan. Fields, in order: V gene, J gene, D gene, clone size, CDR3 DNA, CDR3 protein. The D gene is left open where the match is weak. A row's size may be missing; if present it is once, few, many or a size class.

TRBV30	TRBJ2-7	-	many	TGTGCCTGGAGTGAGGTCGGGTCGTCCTACGAGCAGTACTTC	CAWSEVGSSYEQYF
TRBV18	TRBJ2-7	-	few	TGTGCCAGCTCACTACCGGGACCTTACCACGAGCAGTACTTC	CASSLPGPYHEQYF
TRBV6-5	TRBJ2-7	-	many	TGTGCCAGCAGTTACGGGGACGCGTACGAGCAGTACTTC	CASSYGDAYEQYF
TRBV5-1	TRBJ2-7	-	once	TGCGCCAGCAGTGAGGGACCGACCACATCCTACGAGCAGTACTTC	CASSEGPTTSYEQYF
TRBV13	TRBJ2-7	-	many	TGTGCCAGCAGGCATTCACAGGGACTCTCCTACGAGCAGTACTTC	CASRHSQGLSYEQYF
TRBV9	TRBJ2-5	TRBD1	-	TGTGCCAGCAGCCCGACAGGGATGGAGACCCAGTACTTC	CASSPTGMETQYF
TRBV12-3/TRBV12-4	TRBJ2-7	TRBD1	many	TGTGCCAGCAGTTTAAGCGGGACAGGGACCTACGAGCAGTACTTC	CASSLSGTGTYEQYF
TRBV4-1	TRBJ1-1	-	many	TGCGCCAGCAGCCCCAGGGATATGAACACTGAAGCTTTCTTT	CASSPRDMNTEAFF
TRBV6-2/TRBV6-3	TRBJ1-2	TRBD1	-	TGTGCCAGCAGGACAACGGGACAGGGCGCCTATGGCTACACCTTC	CASRTTGQGAYGYTF
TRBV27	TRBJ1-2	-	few	TGTGCCAGCAGTTTATCGGCGGAATCAGGCTATGGCTACACCTTC	CASSLSAESGYGYTF
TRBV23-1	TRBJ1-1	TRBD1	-	TGCGCCAGCAGTCCAAGACGGGGACAGGCGAACACTGAAGCTTTCTTT	CASSPRRGQANTEAFF
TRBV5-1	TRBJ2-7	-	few	TGCGCCAGCAGCTTGGCCGTCAACCAACTCTACGAGCAGTACTTC	CASSLAVNQLYEQYF
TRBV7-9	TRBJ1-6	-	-	TGTGCCAGCACCCCGTGGGACCTCTACGATAATTCACCCCTCCACTTT	CASTPWDLYDNSPLHF
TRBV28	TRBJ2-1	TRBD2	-	TGTGCCAGCAGTTTACTAGCGGGCTCCTGCAATGAGCAGTTCTTC	CASSLLAGSCNEQFF
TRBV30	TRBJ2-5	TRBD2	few	TGTGCCTGGAGTGACCCCCGACTAGCGGGGGACTCCCTCCAAGAGACCCAGTACTTC	CAWSDPRLAGDSLQETQYF
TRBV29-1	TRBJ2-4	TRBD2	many	TGCAGCGTTGTCTTCGCGGGAGATAAAAACATTCAGTACTTC	CSVVFAGDKNIQYF
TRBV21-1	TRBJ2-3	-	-	TGTGCCAGCAGCACAGATAGCGTGGGCAGCGGTGATACGCAGTATTTT	CASSTDSVGSGDTQYF
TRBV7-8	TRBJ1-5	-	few	TGTGCCGGCAGCTTAGTGGACAATCAGCCCCAGCATTTT	CAGSLVDNQPQHF
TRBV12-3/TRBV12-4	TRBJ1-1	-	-	TGTGCCAGCAGTTTAGGTGGGGCCGGGTGGACTGAAGCTTTCTTT	CASSLGGAGWTEAFF
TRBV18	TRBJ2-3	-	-	TGTGCCAGCTCACCACCGGTCAGGGAAACAGATACGCAGTATTTT	CASSPPVRETDTQYF
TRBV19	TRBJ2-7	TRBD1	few	TGTGCCAGTAGTATAGACCACAGGGGGTTAGTATACGAGCAGTACTTC	CASSIDHRGLVYEQYF
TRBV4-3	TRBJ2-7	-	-	TGCGCCAGCAGCCCATCCAAGGCCGGGATATCCCCCTACGAGCAGTACTTC	CASSPSKAGISPYEQYF
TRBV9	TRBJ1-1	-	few	TGTGCCAGCAGCGCAAGGGGGTCCATGAACACTGAAGCTTTCTTT	CASSARGSMNTEAFF
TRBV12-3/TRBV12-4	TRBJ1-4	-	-	TGTGCCAGCAGTTCAGGAGGGGAGGTTGCAACTAATGAAAAACTGTTTTTT	CASSSGGEVATNEKLFF
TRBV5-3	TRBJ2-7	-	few	TGTGCCAGCAGCCTCCGGGACACCATAATCTACGAGCAGTACTTC	CASSLRDTIIYEQYF
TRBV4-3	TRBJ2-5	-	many	TGCGCCAGCAGCCAAGACCGGTCAGGGGTAGAGACCCAGTACTTC	CASSQDRSGVETQYF
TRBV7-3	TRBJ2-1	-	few	TGTGCCAGCAGCCTAACGAGGGGGGCTCTTGGCCATGAGCAGTTCTTC	CASSLTRGALGHEQFF
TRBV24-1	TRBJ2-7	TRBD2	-	TGTGCCACCAGTGACGGGGGGGCCTACGAGCAGTACTTC	CATSDGGAYEQYF
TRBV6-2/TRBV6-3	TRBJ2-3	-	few	TGTGCCAGCAGTCCCGGGACGTGGGGCACAGATACGCAGTATTTT	CASSPGTWGTDTQYF
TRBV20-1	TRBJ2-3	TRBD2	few	TGCAGTGCTAGAGAAACAACCGGGACTAGCGGTACAGATACGCAGTATTTT	CSARETTGTSGTDTQYF
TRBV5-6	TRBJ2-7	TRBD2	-	TGTGCCAGCATCTATGGGGGGAGGGCAGCCTACGAGCAGTACTTC	CASIYGGRAAYEQYF
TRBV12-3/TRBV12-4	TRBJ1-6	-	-	TGTGCCAGCAGTACTAAGACAGGTCCTAATTCACCCCTCCACTTT	CASSTKTGPNSPLHF
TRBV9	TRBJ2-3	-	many	TGTGCCAGCAGGGGAAGCGCGGATGGACAGCTGAGTTTTGACACAGATACGCAGTATTTT	CASRGSADGQLSFDTDTQYF
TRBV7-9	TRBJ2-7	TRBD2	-	TGTGCCAGCAGACCCACTAGCGGTGTAACCTACGAGCAGTACTTC	CASRPTSGVTYEQYF
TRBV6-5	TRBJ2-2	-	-	TGTGCCAGCAGTTACTCGATACAGACCGAAGAGCTGTTTTTT	CASSYSIQTEELFF
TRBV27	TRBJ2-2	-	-	TGTGCCAGCAGTCAGATCGGGCCATCGAACACCGGGGAGCTGTTTTTT	CASSQIGPSNTGELFF
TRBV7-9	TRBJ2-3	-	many	TGTGCCAGCAGCTGGCGCGGGCAGGATAGCACAGATACGCAGTATTTT	CASSWRGQDSTDTQYF
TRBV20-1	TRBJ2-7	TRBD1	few	TGCAGTGCTAGTCAGGGGGCTTCCTACGAGCAGTACTTC	CSASQGASYEQYF
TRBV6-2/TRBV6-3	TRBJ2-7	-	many	TGTGCCAGCAGTTACTCGCCGGGTGCCTACGAGCAGTACTTC	CASSYSPGAYEQYF
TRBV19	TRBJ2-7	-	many	TGTGCCAGTAGTACTACAGGATCGTCGTACGAGCAGTACTTC	CASSTTGSSYEQYF
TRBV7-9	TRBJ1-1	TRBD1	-	TGTGCCAGCAGCCCAAGGACAGGGGACATATTT	CASSPRTGDIF
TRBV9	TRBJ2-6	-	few	TGTGCCAGCAGCCCCCCCTTCACAGTGTCCGGGGCCAACGTCCTGACTTTC	CASSPPFTVSGANVLTF
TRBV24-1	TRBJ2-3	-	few	TGTGCCACAGATACGCAGTATTTT	CATDTQYF
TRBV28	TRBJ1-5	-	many	TGTGCCAGCAGTTTTACCGGGCTAGCTAATCAGCCCCAGCATTTT	CASSFTGLANQPQHF
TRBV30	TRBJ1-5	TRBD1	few	TGTGCCTGGAGTGATGGGACAGGGCGACAGCCCCAGCATTTT	CAWSDGTGRQPQHF
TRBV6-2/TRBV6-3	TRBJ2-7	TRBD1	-	TGTGCCAGCAGTTTTCCCGGGACAGGGATATACGAGCAGTACTTC	CASSFPGTGIYEQYF
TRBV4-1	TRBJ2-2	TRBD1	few	TGCGCCAGCAGCCAAGGACAGGGGGTGGTCGGGGAGCTGTTTTTT	CASSQGQGVVGELFF
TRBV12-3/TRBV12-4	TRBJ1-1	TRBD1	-	TGTGCCAGCAGTTTTGTGGCAGGGGGAATCGACGCTTTCTTT	CASSFVAGGIDAFF
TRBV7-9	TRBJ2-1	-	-	TGTGCCAGCAGCCCCGCCGCCTACAATGAGCAGTTCTTC	CASSPAAYNEQFF
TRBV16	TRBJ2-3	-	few	TGTGCCAGCAGCAACACATTATCTAGCACAGATACGCAGTATTTT	CASSNTLSSTDTQYF
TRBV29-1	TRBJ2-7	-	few	TGCAGCGTTGAGGGGAGCTCCTACGAGCAGTACTTC	CSVEGSSYEQYF